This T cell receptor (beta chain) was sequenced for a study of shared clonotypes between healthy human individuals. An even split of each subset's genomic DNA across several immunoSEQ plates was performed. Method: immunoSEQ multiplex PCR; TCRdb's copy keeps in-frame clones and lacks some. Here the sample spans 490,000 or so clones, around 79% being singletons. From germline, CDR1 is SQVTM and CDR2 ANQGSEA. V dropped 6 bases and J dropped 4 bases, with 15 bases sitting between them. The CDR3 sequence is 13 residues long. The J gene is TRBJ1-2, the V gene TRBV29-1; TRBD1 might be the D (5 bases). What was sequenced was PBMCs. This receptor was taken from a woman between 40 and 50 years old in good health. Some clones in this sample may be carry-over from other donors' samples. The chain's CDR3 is CSVARGRRYGYTF. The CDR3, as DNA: TGCAGCGTAGCGCGGGGACGGCGCTATGGCTACACCTTC.